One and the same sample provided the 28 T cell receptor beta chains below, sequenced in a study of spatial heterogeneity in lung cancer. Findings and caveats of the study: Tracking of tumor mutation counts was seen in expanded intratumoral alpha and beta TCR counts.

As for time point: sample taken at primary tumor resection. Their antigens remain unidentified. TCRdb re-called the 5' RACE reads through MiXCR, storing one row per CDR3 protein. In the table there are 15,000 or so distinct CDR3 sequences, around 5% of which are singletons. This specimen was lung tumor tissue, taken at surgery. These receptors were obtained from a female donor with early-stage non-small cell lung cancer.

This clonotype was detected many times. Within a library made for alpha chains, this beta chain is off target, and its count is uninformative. Written as DNA, the CDR3 is TGTGCCAGCAGAACCGTCTATGAGGATACCTACAATGAGCAGTTCTTC. Translation gives CASRTVYEDTYNEQFF. V and J are TRBV28 and TRBJ2-1; no clear D gene. Between the trimmed V and J ends, which lost 6 bases and 2 bases, there was a span of 17 bases. CDR1 and CDR2 (germline): MDHEN, SYDVKM. There are 16 residues in the CDR3. Supplemented by reference TRBV28 and TRBJ2-1, the full variable domain reads DVKVTQSSRYLVKRTGEKVFLECVQDMDHENMFWYRQDPGLGLRLIYFSYDVKMKEKGDIPEGYSVSREKKERFSLILESASTNQTSMYLCASRTVYEDTYNEQFFGPGTRLTVL.

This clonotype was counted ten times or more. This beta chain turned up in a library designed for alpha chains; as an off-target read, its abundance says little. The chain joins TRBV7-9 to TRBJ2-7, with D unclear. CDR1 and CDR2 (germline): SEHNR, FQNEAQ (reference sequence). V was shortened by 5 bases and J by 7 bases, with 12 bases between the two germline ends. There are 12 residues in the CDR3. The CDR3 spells CASSIDPWEQYF. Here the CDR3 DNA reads TGTGCCAGCAGCATAGACCCCTGGGAGCAGTACTTC.

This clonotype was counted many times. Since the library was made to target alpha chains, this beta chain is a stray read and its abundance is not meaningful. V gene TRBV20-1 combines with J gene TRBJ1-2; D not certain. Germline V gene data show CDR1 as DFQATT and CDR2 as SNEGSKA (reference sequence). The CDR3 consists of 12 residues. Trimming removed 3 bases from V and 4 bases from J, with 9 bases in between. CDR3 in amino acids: CSASDLSYGYTF. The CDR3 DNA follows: TGCAGTGCTAGTGACCTGAGCTATGGCTACACCTTC.

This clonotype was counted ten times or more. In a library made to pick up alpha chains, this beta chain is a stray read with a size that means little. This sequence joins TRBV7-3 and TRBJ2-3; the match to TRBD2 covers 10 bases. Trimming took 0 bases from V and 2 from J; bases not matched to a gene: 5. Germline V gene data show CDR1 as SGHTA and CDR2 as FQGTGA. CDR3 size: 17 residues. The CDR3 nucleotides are TGTGCCAGCAGCTTAACTAGCGGGGGGAGAAACACAGATACGCAGTATTTT. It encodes CASSLTSGGRNTDTQYF. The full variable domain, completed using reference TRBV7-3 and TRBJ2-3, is GAGVSQTPSNKVTEKGKYVELRCDPISGHTALYWYRQSLGQGPEFLIYFQGTGAADDSGLPNDRFFAVRPEGSVSTLKIQRTERGDSAVYLCASSLTSGGRNTDTQYFGPGTRLTVL.

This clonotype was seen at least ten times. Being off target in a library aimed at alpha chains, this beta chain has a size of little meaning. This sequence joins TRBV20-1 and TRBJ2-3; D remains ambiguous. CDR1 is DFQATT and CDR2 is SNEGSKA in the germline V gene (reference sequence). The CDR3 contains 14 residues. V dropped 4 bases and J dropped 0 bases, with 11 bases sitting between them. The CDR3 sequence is CSATGYASTDTQYF. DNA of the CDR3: TGCAGTGCTACCGGCTACGCAAGCACAGATACGCAGTATTTT.

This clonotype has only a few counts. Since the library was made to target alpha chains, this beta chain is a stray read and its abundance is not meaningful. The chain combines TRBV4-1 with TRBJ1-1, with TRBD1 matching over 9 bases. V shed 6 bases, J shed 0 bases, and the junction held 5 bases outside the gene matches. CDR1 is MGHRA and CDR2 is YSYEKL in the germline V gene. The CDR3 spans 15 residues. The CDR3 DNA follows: TGCGCCAGCAGTCCGGGACAGGGAATGAACACTGAAGCTTTCTTT. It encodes CASSPGQGMNTEAFF.

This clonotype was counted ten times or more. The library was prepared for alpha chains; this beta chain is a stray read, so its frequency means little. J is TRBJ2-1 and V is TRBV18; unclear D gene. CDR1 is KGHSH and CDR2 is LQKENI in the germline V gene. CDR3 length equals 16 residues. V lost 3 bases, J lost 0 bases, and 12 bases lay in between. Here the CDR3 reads CASSPFGVSSYNEQFF. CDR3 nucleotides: TGTGCCAGCTCACCGTTTGGCGTGAGCTCCTACAATGAGCAGTTCTTC.

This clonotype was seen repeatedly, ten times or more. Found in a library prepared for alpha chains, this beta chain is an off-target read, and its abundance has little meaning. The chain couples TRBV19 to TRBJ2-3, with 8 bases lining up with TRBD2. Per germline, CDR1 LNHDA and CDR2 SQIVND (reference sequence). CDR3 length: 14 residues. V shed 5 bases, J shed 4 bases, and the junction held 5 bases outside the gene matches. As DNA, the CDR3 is TGTGCCAGTAGTTCTCAGCGGGGGCCAGATACGCAGTATTTT. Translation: CASSSQRGPDTQYF.

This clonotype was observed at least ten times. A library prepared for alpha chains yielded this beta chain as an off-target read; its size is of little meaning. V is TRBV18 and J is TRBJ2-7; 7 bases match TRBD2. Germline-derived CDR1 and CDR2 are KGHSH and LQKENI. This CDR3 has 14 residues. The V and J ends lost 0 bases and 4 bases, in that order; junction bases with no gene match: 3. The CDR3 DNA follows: TGTGCCAGCTCACCACCCGGACTAGGTTACGAGCAGTACTTC. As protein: CASSPPGLGYEQYF.

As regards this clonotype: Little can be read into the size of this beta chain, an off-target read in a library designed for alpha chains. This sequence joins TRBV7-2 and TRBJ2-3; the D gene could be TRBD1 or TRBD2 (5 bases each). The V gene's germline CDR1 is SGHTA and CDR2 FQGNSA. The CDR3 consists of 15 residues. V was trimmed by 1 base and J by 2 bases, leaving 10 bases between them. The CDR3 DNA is TGTGCCAGCAGCTTAGTCTGGGGGTCCACAGATACGCAGTATTTT. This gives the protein CASSLVWGSTDTQYF.

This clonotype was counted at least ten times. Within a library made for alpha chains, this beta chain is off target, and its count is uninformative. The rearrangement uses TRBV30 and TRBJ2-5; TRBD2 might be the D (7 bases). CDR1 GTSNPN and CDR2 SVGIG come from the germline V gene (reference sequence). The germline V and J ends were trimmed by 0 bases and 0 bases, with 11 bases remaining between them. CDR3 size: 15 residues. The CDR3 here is CAWSVAGAYQETQYF. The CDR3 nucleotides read TGTGCCTGGAGTGTTGCGGGGGCCTACCAAGAGACCCAGTACTTC.

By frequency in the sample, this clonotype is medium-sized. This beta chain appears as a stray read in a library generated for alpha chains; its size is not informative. CDR3 coding DNA: TGCGCCAGCAGTAGCGACAGAGTTGAGTACAATGAGCAGTTCTTC. This gives the protein CASSSDRVEYNEQFF. This chain joins TRBV10-1 and TRBJ2-1, with D perhaps matching TRBD1 (5 bases). There are 15 residues in the CDR3. Per the germline V gene, CDR1 is WNHNN and CDR2 is SYGVQD (reference sequence). V was shortened by 5 bases and J by 4 bases, with 15 bases between the two germline ends.

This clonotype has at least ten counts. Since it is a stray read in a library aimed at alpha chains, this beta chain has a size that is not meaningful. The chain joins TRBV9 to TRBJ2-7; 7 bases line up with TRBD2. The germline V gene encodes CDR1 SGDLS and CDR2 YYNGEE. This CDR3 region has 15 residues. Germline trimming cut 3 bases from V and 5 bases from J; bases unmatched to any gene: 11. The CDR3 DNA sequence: TGTGCCAGCAGCGCGGCTAGCGGCAAGGCCCACGAGCAGTACTTC. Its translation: CASSAASGKAHEQYF.

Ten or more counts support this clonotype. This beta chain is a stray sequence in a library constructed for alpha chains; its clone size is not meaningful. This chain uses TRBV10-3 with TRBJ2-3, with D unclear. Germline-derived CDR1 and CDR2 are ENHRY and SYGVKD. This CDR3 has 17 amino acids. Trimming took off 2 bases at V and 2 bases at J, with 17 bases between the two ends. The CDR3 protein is CAISEGQDQWDTDTQYF. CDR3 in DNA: TGTGCCATCAGTGAGGGTCAAGACCAGTGGGACACAGATACGCAGTATTTT.

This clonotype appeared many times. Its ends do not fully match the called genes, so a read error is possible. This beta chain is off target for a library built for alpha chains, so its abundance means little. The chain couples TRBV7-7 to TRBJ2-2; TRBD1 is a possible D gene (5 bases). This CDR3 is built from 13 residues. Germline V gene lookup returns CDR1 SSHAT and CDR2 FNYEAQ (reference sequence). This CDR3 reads CASSLTDTGELFF. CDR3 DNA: TGTGCTAGCAGCTTGACAGACACCGGGGAGCTGTTTTTT.

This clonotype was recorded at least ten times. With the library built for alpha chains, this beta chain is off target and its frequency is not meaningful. CDR3 loop: CASSLETGNEQFF. The CDR3 DNA reads TGCGCCAGCAGCTTGGAGACAGGGAATGAGCAGTTCTTC. The rearrangement links TRBV5-1 to TRBJ2-1; TRBD1 matches at 7 bases. After removal of 0 bases from V and 7 bases from J, the junction contained 1 base not matched to a gene. Germline loops: CDR1 SGHRS, CDR2 YFSETQ. The CDR3 covers 13 residues.

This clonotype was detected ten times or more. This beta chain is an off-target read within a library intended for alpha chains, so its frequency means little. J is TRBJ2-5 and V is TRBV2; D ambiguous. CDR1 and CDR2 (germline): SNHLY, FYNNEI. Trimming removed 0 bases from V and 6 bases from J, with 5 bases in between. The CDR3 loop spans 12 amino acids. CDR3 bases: TGTGCCAGCAGTGAAGCGCTCCAGACCCAGTACTTC. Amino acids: CASSEALQTQYF.

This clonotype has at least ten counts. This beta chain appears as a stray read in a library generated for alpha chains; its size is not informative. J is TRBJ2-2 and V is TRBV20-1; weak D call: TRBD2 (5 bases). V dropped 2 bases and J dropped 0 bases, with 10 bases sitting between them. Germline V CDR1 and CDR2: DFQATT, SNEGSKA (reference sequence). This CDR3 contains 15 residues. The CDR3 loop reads CSARRSGANTGELFF. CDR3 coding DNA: TGCAGTGCTAGACGGAGCGGAGCGAACACCGGGGAGCTGTTTTTT.

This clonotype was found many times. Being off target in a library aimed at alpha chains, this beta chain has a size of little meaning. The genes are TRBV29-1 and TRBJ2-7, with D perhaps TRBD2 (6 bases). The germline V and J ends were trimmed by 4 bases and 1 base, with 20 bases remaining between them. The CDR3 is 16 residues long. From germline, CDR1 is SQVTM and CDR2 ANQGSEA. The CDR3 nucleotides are TGCAGCGTTGCTGGGGGGACGGCCGACGATTCCTACGAGCAGTACTTC. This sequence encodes CSVAGGTADDSYEQYF.

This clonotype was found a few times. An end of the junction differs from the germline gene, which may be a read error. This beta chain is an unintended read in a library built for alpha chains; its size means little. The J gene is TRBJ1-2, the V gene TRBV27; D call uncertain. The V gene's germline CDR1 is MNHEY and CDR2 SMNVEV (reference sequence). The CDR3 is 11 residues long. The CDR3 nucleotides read TGTGCCAGCAGTACTGGACCCTTAAGGGCCTTC. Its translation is CASSTGPLRAF.

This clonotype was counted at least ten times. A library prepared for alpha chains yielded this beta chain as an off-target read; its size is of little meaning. In nucleotides, the CDR3 is TGTGCCAGCAGCTTGAGAGGCGACAGGGGTTGGGGCTACACCTTC. Encoded protein: CASSLRGDRGWGYTF. The rearrangement uses TRBV5-6 and TRBJ1-2; 8 positions agree with TRBD1. The CDR3 is made up of 15 amino acids. Germline V gives CDR1 SGHDT, CDR2 YYEEEE. The J segment lost 8 bases and the V segment lost 1 base, leaving 10 bases of the junction unmatched. The full variable domain, in which reference TRBV5-6 and TRBJ1-2 provide the parts outside the CDR3, is DAGVTQSPTHLIKTRGQQVTLRCSPKSGHDTVSWYQQALGQGPQFIFQYYEEEERQRGNFPDRFSGHQFPNYSSELNVNALLLGDSALYLCASSLRGDRGWGYTFGSGTRLTVV.

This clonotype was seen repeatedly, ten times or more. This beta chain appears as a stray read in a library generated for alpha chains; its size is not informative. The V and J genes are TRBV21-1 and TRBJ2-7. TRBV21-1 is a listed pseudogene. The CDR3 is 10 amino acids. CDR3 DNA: TGTGCCAGCAGCACTTACGAGCAGTACTTC. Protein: CASSTYEQYF.

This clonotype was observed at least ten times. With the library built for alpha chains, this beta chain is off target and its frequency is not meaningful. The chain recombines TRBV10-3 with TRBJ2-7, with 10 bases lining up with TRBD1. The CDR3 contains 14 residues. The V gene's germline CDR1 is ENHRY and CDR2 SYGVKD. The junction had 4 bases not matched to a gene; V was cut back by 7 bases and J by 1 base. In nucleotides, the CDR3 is TGTGCCATCAATCCGGGACAGGGGTCCTACGAGCAGTACTTC. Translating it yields CAINPGQGSYEQYF.

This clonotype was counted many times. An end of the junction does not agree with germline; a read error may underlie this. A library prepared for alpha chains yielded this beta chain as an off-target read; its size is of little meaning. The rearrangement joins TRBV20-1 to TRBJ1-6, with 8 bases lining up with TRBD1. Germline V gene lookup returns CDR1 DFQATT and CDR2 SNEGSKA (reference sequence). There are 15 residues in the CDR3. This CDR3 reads CSAGEPTGDNSPLHF. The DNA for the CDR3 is TGCAGTGCTGGAGAACCGACAGGGGATAATTCACCCCTCCACTTT.

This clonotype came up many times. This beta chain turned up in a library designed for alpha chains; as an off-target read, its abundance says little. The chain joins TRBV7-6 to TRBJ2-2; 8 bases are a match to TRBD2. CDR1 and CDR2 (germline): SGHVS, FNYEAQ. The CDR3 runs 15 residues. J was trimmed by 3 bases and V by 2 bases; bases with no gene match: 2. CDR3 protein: CASSLFGGDTGELFF. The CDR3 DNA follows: TGTGCCAGCAGCTTATTCGGGGGGGACACCGGGGAGCTGTTTTTT.

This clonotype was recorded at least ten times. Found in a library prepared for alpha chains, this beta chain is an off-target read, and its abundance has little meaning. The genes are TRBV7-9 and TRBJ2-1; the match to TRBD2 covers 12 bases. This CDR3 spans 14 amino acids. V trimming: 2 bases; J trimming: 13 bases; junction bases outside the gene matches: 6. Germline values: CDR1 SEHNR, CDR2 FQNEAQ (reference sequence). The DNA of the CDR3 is TGTGCCAGCAGCTTAAACCTAGCGGGGGGGCGACAGTTCTTC. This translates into CASSLNLAGGRQFF.

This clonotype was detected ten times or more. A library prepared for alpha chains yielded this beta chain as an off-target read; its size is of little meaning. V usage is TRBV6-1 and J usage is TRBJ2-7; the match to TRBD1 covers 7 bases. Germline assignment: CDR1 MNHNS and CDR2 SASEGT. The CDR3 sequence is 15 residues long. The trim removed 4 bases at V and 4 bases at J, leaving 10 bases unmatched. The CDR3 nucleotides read TGTGCCAGCAGTGTGCGGACAGGCTCAGGGTACGAGCAGTACTTC. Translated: CASSVRTGSGYEQYF.

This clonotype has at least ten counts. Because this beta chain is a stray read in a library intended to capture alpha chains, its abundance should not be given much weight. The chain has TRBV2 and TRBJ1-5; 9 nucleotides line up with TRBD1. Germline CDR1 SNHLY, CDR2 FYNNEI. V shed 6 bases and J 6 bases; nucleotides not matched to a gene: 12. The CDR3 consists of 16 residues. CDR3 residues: CASRTGGKRAGQPQHF. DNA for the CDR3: TGTGCCAGCAGGACAGGGGGGAAGAGAGCAGGTCAGCCCCAGCATTTT.